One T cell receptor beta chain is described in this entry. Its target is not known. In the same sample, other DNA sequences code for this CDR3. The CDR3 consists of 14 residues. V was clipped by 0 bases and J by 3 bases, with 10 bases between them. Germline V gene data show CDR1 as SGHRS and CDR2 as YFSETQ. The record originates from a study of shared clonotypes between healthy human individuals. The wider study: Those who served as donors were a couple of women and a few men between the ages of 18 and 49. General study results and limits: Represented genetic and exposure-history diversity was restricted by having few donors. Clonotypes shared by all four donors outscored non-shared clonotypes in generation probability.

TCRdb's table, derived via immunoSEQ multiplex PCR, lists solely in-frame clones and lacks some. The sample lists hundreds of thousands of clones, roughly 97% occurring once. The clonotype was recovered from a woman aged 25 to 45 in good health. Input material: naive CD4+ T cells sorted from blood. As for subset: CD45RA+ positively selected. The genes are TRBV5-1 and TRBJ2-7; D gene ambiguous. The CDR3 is CASSLGALSYEQYF. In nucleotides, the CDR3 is TGCGCCAGCAGCTTGGGGGCGTTGAGCTACGAGCAGTACTTC.